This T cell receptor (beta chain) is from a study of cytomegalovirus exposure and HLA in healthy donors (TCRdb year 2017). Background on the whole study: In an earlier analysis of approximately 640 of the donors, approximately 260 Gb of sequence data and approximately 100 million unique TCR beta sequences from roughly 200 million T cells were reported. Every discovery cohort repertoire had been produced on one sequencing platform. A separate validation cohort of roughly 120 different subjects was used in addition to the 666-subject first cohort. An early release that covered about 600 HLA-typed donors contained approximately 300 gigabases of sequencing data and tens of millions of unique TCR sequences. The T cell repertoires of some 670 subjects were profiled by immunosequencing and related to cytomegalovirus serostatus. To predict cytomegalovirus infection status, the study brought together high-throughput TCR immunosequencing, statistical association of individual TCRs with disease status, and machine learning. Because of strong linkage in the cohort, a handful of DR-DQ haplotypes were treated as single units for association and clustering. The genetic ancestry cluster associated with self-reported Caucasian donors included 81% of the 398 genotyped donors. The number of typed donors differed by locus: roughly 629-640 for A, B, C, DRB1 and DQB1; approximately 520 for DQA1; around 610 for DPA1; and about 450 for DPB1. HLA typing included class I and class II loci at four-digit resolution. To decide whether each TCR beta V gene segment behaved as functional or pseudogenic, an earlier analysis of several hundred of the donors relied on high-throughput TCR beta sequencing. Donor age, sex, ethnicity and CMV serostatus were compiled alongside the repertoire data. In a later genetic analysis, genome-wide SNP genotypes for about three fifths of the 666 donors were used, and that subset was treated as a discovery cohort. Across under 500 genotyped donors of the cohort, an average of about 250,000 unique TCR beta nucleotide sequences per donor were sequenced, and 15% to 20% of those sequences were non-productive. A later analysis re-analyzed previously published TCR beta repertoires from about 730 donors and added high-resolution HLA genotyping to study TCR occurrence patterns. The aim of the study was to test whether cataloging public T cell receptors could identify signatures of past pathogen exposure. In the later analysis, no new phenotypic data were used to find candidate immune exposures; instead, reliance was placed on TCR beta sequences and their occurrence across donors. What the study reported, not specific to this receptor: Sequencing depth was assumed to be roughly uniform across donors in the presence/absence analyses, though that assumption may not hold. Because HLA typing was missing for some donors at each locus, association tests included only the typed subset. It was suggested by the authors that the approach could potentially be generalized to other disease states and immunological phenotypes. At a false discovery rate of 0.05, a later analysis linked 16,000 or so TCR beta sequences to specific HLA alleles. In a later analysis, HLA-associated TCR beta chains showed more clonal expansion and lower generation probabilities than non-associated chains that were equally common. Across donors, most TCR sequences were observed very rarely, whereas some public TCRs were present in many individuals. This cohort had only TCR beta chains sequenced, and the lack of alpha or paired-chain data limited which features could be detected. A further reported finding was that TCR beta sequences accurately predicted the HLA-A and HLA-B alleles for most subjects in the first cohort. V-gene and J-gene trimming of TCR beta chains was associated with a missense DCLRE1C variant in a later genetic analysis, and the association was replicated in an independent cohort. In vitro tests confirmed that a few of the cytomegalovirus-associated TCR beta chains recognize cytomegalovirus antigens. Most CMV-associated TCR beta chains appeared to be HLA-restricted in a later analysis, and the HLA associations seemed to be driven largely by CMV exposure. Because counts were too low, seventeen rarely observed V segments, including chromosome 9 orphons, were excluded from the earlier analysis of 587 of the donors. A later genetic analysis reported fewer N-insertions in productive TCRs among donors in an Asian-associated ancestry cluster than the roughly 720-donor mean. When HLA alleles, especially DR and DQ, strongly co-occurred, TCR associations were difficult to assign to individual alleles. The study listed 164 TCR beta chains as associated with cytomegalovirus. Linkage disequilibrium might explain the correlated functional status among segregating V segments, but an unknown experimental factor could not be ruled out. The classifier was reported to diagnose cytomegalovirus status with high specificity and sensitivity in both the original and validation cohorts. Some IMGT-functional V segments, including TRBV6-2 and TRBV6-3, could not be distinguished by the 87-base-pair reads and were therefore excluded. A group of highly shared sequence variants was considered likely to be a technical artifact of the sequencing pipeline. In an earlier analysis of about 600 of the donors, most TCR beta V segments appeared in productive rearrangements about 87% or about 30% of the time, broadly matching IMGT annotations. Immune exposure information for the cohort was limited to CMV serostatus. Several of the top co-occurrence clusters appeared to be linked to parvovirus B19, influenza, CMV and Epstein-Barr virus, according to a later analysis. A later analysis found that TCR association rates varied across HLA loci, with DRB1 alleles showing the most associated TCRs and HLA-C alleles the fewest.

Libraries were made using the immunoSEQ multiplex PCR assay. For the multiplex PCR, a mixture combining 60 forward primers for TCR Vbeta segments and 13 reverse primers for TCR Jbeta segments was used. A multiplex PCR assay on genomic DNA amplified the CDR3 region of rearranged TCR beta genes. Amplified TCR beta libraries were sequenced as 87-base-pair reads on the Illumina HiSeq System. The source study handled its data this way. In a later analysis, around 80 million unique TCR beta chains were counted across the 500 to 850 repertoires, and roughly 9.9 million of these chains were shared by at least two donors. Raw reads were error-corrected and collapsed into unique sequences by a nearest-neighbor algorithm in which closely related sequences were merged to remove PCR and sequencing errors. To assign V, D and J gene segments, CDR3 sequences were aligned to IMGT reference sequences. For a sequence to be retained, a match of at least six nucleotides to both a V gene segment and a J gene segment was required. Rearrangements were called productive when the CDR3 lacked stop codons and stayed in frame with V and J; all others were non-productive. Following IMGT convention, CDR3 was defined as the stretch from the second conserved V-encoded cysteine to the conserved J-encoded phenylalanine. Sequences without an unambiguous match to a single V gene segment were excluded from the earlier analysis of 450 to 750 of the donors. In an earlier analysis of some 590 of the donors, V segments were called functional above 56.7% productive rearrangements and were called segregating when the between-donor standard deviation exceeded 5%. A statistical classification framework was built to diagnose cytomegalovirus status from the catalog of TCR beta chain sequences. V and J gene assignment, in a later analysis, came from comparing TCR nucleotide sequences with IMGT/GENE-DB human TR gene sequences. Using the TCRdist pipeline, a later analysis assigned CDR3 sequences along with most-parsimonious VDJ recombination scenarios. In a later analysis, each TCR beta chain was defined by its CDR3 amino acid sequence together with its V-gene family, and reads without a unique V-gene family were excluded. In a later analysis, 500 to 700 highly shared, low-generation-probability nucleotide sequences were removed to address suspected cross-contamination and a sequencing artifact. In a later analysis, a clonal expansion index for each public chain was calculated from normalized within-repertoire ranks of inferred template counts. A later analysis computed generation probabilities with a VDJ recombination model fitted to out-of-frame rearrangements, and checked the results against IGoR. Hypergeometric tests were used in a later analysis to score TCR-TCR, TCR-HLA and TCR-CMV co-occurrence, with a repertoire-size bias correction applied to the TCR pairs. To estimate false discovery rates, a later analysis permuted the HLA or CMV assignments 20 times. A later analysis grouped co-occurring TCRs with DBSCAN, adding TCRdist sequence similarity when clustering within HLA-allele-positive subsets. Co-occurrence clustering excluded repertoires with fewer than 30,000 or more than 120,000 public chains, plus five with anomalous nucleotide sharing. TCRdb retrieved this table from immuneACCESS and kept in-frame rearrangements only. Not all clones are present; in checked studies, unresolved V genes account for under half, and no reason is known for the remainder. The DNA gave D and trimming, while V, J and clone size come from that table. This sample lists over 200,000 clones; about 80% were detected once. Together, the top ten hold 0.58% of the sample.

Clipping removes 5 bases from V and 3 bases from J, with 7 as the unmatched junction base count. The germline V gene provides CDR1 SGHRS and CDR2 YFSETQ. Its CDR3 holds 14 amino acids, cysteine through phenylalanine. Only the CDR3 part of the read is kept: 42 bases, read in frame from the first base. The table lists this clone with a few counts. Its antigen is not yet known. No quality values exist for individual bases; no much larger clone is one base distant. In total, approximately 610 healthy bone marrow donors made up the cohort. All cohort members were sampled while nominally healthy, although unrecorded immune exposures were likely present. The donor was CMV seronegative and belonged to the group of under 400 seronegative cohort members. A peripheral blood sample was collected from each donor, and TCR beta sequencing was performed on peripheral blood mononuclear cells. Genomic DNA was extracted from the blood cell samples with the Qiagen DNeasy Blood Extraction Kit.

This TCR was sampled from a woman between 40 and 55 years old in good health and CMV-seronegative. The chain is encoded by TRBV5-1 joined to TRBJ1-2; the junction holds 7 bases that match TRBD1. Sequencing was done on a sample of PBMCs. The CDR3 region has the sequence CASRLGQADYGYTF. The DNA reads TGCGCCAGCAGGCTCGGACAGGCGGACTATGGCTACACCTTC.